One and the same sample provided the 14 T cell receptor beta chains below, sequenced in a study of CD8 T cells in Susac syndrome. Reverse transcription of roughly 0.5 to 1 ug RNA used random hexamers. TCRdb itself ran the immunoSEQ multiplex PCR reads through MiXCR, one entry per CDR3 protein. The sample holds 75,000 or so distinct CDR3 sequences; 85% to 95% are singletons and the top ten take approximately 0.9%. What was sequenced was CD8+ T cells from PBMCs. These receptor sequences come from a human donor with Susac syndrome.

The chain employs TRBV28 and TRBJ2-7, with no clear D. The ends were cut back, 4 bases at V and 3 bases at J, with 7 bases in the middle. The CDR3 extends over 12 amino acids. In germline, CDR1 is MDHEN, CDR2 SYDVKM. CDR3 in DNA: TGTGCCAGCAGTTATGCCAACTACGAGCAGTACTTC. Amino acid sequence: CASSYANYEQYF.

The chain uses TRBV19 and TRBJ1-2, with D possibly matching TRBD1 (6 bases). V lost 4 bases, J lost 0 bases, and 15 bases lay in between. This CDR3 spans 16 amino acids. The V gene's germline CDR1 is LNHDA and CDR2 SQIVND (reference sequence). CDR3 DNA sequence: TGTGCCAGTAGTACGGGGACAAGAGTAACTAACTATGGCTACACCTTC. Its protein product is CASSTGTRVTNYGYTF.

The chain couples TRBV12-3 or TRBV12-4 to TRBJ1-1, with D unresolved. V was cut by 8 bases and J by 10 bases, with 17 bases left in between. The CDR3 runs to 12 residues. Here the CDR3 DNA reads TGTGCCAGCGAAGGTTCGAGCCGCCCAGCTTTCTTT. Protein sequence: CASEGSSRPAFF.

The chain uses TRBV30 and TRBJ2-1; D is ambiguous. Trimming took off 6 bases at V and 4 bases at J, with 7 bases between the two ends. Germline V gene data show CDR1 as GTSNPN and CDR2 as SVGIG (reference sequence). This CDR3 is 11 amino acids long. The chain's CDR3 is CACIFYNEQFF. CDR3 bases: TGTGCCTGTATTTTTTACAATGAGCAGTTCTTC.

This clonotype was counted a single time. The V gene is TRBV29-1, the J gene TRBJ2-1, with 9 nucleotides matching TRBD2. The germline CDR1 and CDR2 sequences are SQVTM and ANQGSEA. The V segment lost 5 bases and the J segment 0 bases; nucleotides outside the gene matches: 5. The CDR3 length is 15 residues. The CDR3: CSVPLAGASYNEQFF. The CDR3 DNA reads as TGCAGCGTTCCCTTAGCGGGAGCCTCCTACAATGAGCAGTTCTTC.

The gene calls are TRBV7-8 and TRBJ2-5; D might be TRBD1 (5 bases). Germline-derived CDR1 and CDR2 are SGHVS and FQNEAQ. Trimming cost V 5 bases and J 5 bases, with 15 bases left between them. The CDR3 runs to 14 residues. CDR3: CASSGGGAWETQYF. The DNA of the CDR3 is TGTGCCAGCAGCGGTGGTGGGGCTTGGGAGACCCAGTACTTC.

The CDR3 spells CASSLGMGAKTQYF. CDR3 nucleotide sequence: TGTGCCAGCAGTCTCGGTATGGGGGCAAAGACCCAGTACTTC. The V call is TRBV28, the J call TRBJ2-5; maybe TRBD1 (6 bases). Germline V lookup: CDR1 MDHEN, CDR2 SYDVKM. The CDR3 is made up of 14 amino acids. Trimming stripped 5 bases from V and 6 bases from J, with 16 bases between.

The chain joins TRBV15 to TRBJ1-4, with D unclear. The CDR3 contains 16 residues. Germline CDR1 reads LNHNV; CDR2 reads YYDKDF (reference sequence). Trimming shortened V by 0 bases and J by 5 bases, and 13 bases separated the two germline ends. The chain's CDR3 is CATSRDRSGINEKLFF. The CDR3 DNA sequence: TGTGCCACCAGCAGAGATCGATCCGGAATAAATGAAAAACTGTTTTTT.

This clonotype was recorded only once. Compared with germline, one end of the junction differs, possibly owing to a read error. This sequence joins TRBV12-3 or TRBV12-4 and TRBJ2-4; D gene uncertain. The length of the CDR3 is 13 residues. The CDR3 region has the DNA TGTGCCAGCAGTTCCACAGTGGGTATCCCTGGAGAATTC. Its protein product is CASSSTVGIPGEF.

The V call is TRBV25-1, the J call TRBJ2-5, with 9 bases fitting TRBD2. There are 16 residues in the CDR3. CDR1 and CDR2 (germline): MGHDK, SYGVNS. V lost 3 bases and J lost 4; bases outside the gene matches: 9. The CDR3 loop is CASSELGTSFGETQYF. The CDR3 nucleotides are TGTGCCAGCAGTGAGCTTGGGACTAGCTTTGGAGAGACCCAGTACTTC. The variable domain in full, completed from reference TRBV25-1 and TRBJ2-5, reads EADIYQTPRYLVIGTGKKITLECSQTMGHDKMYWYQQDPGMELHLIHYSYGVNSTEKGDLSSESTVSRIRTEHFPLTLESARPSHTSQYLCASSELGTSFGETQYFGPGTRLLVL.

The chain uses TRBV19 and TRBJ1-5; no clear D. The germline V gene encodes CDR1 LNHDA and CDR2 SQIVND (reference sequence). This CDR3 has 14 amino acids. Trimming cost V 2 bases and J 1 base, with 6 bases left between them. CDR3 protein: CASSILDSNQPQHF. CDR3 nucleotides: TGTGCCAGTAGTATATTGGACAGCAATCAGCCCCAGCATTTT. Drawing the rest from reference TRBV19 and TRBJ1-5, the complete variable domain is DGGITQSPKYLFRKEGQNVTLSCEQNLNHDAMYWYRQDPGQGLRLIYYSQIVNDFQKGDIAEGYSVSREKKESFPLTVTSAQKNPTAFYLCASSILDSNQPQHFGDGTRLSIL.

The chain uses TRBV28 and TRBJ2-7; maybe TRBD1 (6 bases). The CDR3 is made up of 14 amino acids. Germline V CDR1 and CDR2: MDHEN, SYDVKM. Between the trimmed V and J ends, which lost 6 bases and 3 bases, there was a span of 15 bases. Here the CDR3 DNA reads TGTGCCAGCAGCCGCTTTGGGACAAACTACGAGCAGTACTTC. It yields the protein CASSRFGTNYEQYF.

This chain links TRBV19 with TRBJ1-5, with a weak D call TRBD1 (5 bases). The CDR3 extends over 17 amino acids. The germline V gene has CDR1 LNHDA and CDR2 SQIVND (reference sequence). The V gene lost 3 bases and the J gene lost 4 bases, with 19 bases spanning the gap. This CDR3 reads CASSMEGEVGGNQPQHF. The CDR3 DNA follows: TGTGCCAGTAGTATGGAAGGGGAGGTCGGGGGAAATCAGCCCCAGCATTTT.

This clonotype occurred once. This rearrangement joins TRBV12-3 or TRBV12-4 to TRBJ2-5; 10 nucleotides line up with TRBD2. The CDR3 loop spans 15 amino acids. V shed 1 base and J 5 bases; nucleotides not matched to a gene: 4. The CDR3 region is CASSLGSGGAETQYF. The CDR3 DNA is TGTGCCAGCAGTTTAGGCAGCGGGGGGGCGGAGACCCAGTACTTC.